These 7 T cell receptor beta chains came from one sample sequenced in a study of blood T cell repertoires in COVID-19. The method was immunoSEQ multiplex PCR; TCRdb's version includes in-frame clones alone and lacks a portion of them. The table has 350,000 or so clones, more than 90% seen once. Sequenced: PBMCs or T cells enriched from blood (not recorded which). Every receptor here comes from a woman aged 25 to 39 who had recovered from COVID-19.

The chain joins TRBV15 to TRBJ2-3, with D possibly matching TRBD2 (7 bases). With 1 base removed from V and 4 bases from J, the gap between germline ends came to 9 bases. This CDR3 is built from 14 residues. Germline CDR1 is LNHNV and CDR2 is YYDKDF (reference sequence). The CDR3 DNA sequence: TGTGCCACCAGCAGAGCGGGGGGCCCAGATACGCAGTATTTT. This translates into CATSRAGGPDTQYF.

The genes are TRBV7-9 and TRBJ2-1; 7 bases map to TRBD1. The germline CDR1 and CDR2 sequences are SEHNR and FQNEAQ (reference sequence). CDR3 length: 15 residues. V shed 5 bases, J shed 3 bases, and the junction held 7 bases outside the gene matches. The CDR3 nucleotides are TGTGCCAGCAGCAACCGGGACAGAAGCTACAATGAGCAGTTCTTC. Translation gives CASSNRDRSYNEQFF.

This chain connects TRBV20-1 to TRBJ2-3, with 9 bases matching TRBD2. This CDR3 is built from 14 residues. With 3 bases clipped from V and 5 bases from J, the junction kept 6 bases outside the gene matches. Germline V lookup: CDR1 DFQATT, CDR2 SNEGSKA (reference sequence). Here the CDR3 reads CSASSGGAGDTQYF. The CDR3 DNA is TGCAGTGCTAGTAGCGGGGGTGCTGGAGATACGCAGTATTTT.

The rearrangement links TRBV5-1 to TRBJ2-6; D gene uncertain. Germline CDR1 and CDR2: SGHRS and YFSETQ. Trimming took off 0 bases at V and 4 bases at J, with 11 bases between the two ends. The CDR3 consists of 16 residues. The CDR3 DNA sequence: TGCGCCAGCAGCTTGGATGGCAGGCACGGGGCCAACGTCCTGACTTTC. It translates to CASSLDGRHGANVLTF.

This chain joins TRBV7-2 and TRBJ2-5; D not resolved. CDR1 and CDR2 (germline): SGHTA, FQGNSA. The CDR3 is 19 amino acids. V was trimmed by 0 bases and J by 0 bases, leaving 20 bases between them. This chain's CDR3 is CASSLAIAMLPQDQETQYF. In DNA form, the CDR3 reads TGTGCCAGCAGCTTAGCTATAGCTATGCTCCCCCAAGACCAAGAGACCCAGTACTTC.

The chain carries TRBV7-2 and TRBJ1-1; no firm D call. The CDR3 contains 14 residues. Per the germline V gene, CDR1 is SGHTA and CDR2 is FQGNSA. Trimming cost V 7 bases and J 5 bases, with 17 bases left between them. The CDR3: CASTPGGERTEAFF. Written as DNA, the CDR3 is TGTGCCAGCACCCCTGGCGGGGAGAGAACTGAAGCTTTCTTT.

The V gene is TRBV7-3, the J gene TRBJ2-5; D uncertain. Trimming took 3 bases from V and 4 from J, leaving 9 bases between them. The CDR3 contains 13 residues. Germline V gene lookup returns CDR1 SGHTA and CDR2 FQGTGA. The CDR3 loop reads CASSFSVSETQYF. CDR3 in DNA: TGTGCCAGCAGCTTTAGTGTCTCAGAGACCCAGTACTTC.